Each of the 16 T cell receptor beta chains below was sequenced from the same sample in a study of blood T cell repertoires in COVID-19. Sequenced by immunoSEQ multiplex PCR; TCRdb stores in-frame clones only, minus some. The sample includes more than 55,000 clones, around nine tenths of them seen just once. The sequenced sample was peripheral blood. The receptors here all came from an elderly man with acute or convalescent COVID-19.

V usage is TRBV3-1 (or the pseudogene TRBV3-2) and J usage is TRBJ1-4; D not resolved. CDR1 is LGHDT, CDR2 YNNKEL, per germline (reference sequence). Trimming shortened V by 4 bases and J by 0 bases, and 9 bases separated the two germline ends. CDR3 length: 15 residues. In nucleotides, the CDR3 is TGTGCCAGCAGCCCCCTCGGAGCAACTAATGAAAAACTGTTTTTT. Its translation: CASSPLGATNEKLFF.

V and J are TRBV7-6 and TRBJ1-4; maybe TRBD1 (6 bases). CDR1 and CDR2 from the germline V gene are SGHVS and FNYEAQ. V lost 0 bases, J lost 3 bases, and 11 bases lay in between. The CDR3 covers 16 residues. CDR3 sequence reads: CASSLAVQGSNEKLFF. The DNA of the CDR3 is TGTGCCAGCAGCTTAGCGGTCCAGGGGTCTAATGAAAAACTGTTTTTT. Full variable domain (rest looked up from reference TRBV7-6 and TRBJ1-4): GAGVSQSPRYKVTKRGQDVALRCDPISGHVSLYWYRQALGQGPEFLTYFNYEAQQDKSGLPNDRFSAERPEGSISTLTIQRTEQRDSAMYRCASSLAVQGSNEKLFFGSGTQLSVL.

This chain uses TRBV28 with TRBJ1-2, with 10 positions matching TRBD1. This CDR3 has 14 amino acids. Germline CDR1 and CDR2: MDHEN and SYDVKM. Trimming cost V 3 bases and J 5 bases; bases outside gene matches: 3. The CDR3 is CASSLGQGRYGYTF. The CDR3 DNA follows: TGTGCCAGCAGTTTGGGACAGGGGAGGTATGGCTACACCTTC.

Remarks on this clone: The sample contains more than one DNA sequence encoding this CDR3. This chain links TRBV7-3 with TRBJ2-3; D may be TRBD2 (6 bases). The V end lost 5 bases, the J end lost 0 bases, and 12 bases lay between the germline ends. Germline values: CDR1 SGHTA, CDR2 FQGTGA. This CDR3 spans 15 amino acids. CDR3 sequence (DNA): TGTGCCAGCAGCCGGGCTGGGGGGAGCACAGATACGCAGTATTTT. Amino acid sequence: CASSRAGGSTDTQYF.

J is TRBJ2-5 and V is TRBV3-1 (or the pseudogene TRBV3-2); TRBD1 matches 9 bases. J was trimmed by 5 bases and V by 1 base; bases with no gene match: 2. In germline, CDR1 is LGHDT, CDR2 YNNKEL (reference sequence). CDR3 length equals 14 residues. The CDR3 DNA sequence: TGTGCCAGCAGCCAAGGGGACAGGGCTGAGACCCAGTACTTC. Translating gives CASSQGDRAETQYF.

The genes are TRBV6-5 and TRBJ2-1; 9 bases align to TRBD2. This CDR3 spans 15 amino acids. After removal of 5 bases from V and 9 bases from J, the junction contained 11 bases not matched to a gene. Germline CDR1 MNHEY, CDR2 SVGAGI. CDR3: CASSREGTSSREQFF. The CDR3 coding sequence is TGTGCCAGCAGTCGTGAGGGGACTAGCTCACGTGAGCAGTTCTTC.

This chain uses TRBV30 with TRBJ2-7; the D gene is possibly TRBD2 (6 bases). This CDR3 has 13 amino acids. Per the germline V gene, CDR1 is GTSNPN and CDR2 is SVGIG (reference sequence). V lost 3 bases and J 2 bases, leaving 11 bases between the germline ends. The CDR3 here is CAWRGRRAYEQYF. Written as DNA, the CDR3 is TGTGCCTGGAGAGGTCGGAGGGCCTACGAGCAGTACTTC.

The CDR3 nucleotides are TGTGCCACCAGCAGGGGACAGAATAATTCACCCCTCCACTTT. Residues: CATSRGQNNSPLHF. The chain recombines TRBV15 with TRBJ1-6; 7 positions agree with TRBD1. This CDR3 is built from 14 residues. V lost 3 bases, J lost 5 bases, and 1 base stayed unmatched. CDR1 is LNHNV, CDR2 YYDKDF, per germline (reference sequence).

The chain combines TRBV5-4 with TRBJ2-1; 8 bases are a match to TRBD2. The V gene end was trimmed by 6 bases and the J gene end by 7 bases; junction bases not matched to a gene: 15. CDR1 is SGHNT and CDR2 is YYREEE in the germline V gene (reference sequence). This CDR3 has 16 residues. The CDR3 region is CASNPGGARGVNEQFF. As DNA, the CDR3 is TGTGCCAGCAATCCGGGGGGGGCACGAGGGGTTAATGAGCAGTTCTTC.

The rearrangement uses TRBV28 and TRBJ1-1, with D perhaps matching TRBD1 (5 bases). CDR1 is MDHEN and CDR2 is SYDVKM in the germline V gene. The CDR3 is 12 residues long. V lost 6 bases to trimming and J lost 0 bases, with 5 bases between them. This CDR3 is CASRDMNTEAFF. CDR3 coding DNA: TGTGCCAGCAGGGACATGAACACTGAAGCTTTCTTT.

This chain connects TRBV6-4 to TRBJ1-1; D might be TRBD1 (5 bases). CDR3 length equals 13 residues. The V and J ends lost 3 bases and 3 bases respectively, with 8 bases between them. Germline assignment: CDR1 MRHNA and CDR2 SNTAGT. CDR3 DNA: TGTGCCAGCAGTGATCCACAGGACACTGAAGCTTTCTTT. Translating gives CASSDPQDTEAFF.

The chain couples TRBV28 to TRBJ1-2; D gene unclear. Germline V lookup: CDR1 MDHEN, CDR2 SYDVKM. Between the trimmed V and J ends, which lost 6 bases and 8 bases, there was a span of 10 bases. CDR3 length equals 11 residues. CDR3 in amino acids: CASSDPRGYTF. CDR3 in DNA: TGTGCCAGCAGCGACCCGAGGGGCTACACCTTC.

This rearrangement joins TRBV5-4 to TRBJ2-7; no firm D call. The CDR3 totals 15 residues. Trimming pared 0 bases from V and 0 bases from J, leaving 10 bases between. The germline V gene has CDR1 SGHNT and CDR2 YYREEE (reference sequence). The CDR3 loop reads CASSLVGSSSYEQYF. Written as DNA, the CDR3 is TGTGCCAGCAGCTTGGTGGGCTCAAGCTCCTACGAGCAGTACTTC.

The chain employs TRBV30 and TRBJ1-2; weak D call: TRBD1 (6 bases). V lost 0 bases and J 0 bases, leaving 8 bases between the germline ends. Germline CDR1 is GTSNPN and CDR2 is SVGIG (reference sequence). The CDR3 sequence is 14 residues long. This chain's CDR3 is CAWSVGASNYGYTF. CDR3 nucleotide sequence: TGTGCCTGGAGTGTGGGGGCGTCTAACTATGGCTACACCTTC.

The chain combines TRBV6-5 with TRBJ1-6, with TRBD1 identical over 9 bases. The CDR3 totals 15 residues. After removal of 4 bases from V and 8 bases from J, the junction contained 6 bases not matched to a gene. CDR1 and CDR2 from the germline V gene are MNHEY and SVGAGI. In nucleotides, the CDR3 is TGTGCCAGCAGTTCCGGACAGGGGTATGATTCACCCCTCCACTTT. Translated, it gives CASSSGQGYDSPLHF.

This chain links TRBV5-4 with TRBJ1-4; TRBD1 agrees at 9 bases. The CDR3 covers 15 residues. V shed 4 bases, J shed 8 bases, and the junction held 9 bases outside the gene matches. Per germline, CDR1 SGHNT and CDR2 YYREEE (reference sequence). The CDR3: CASSPSRTGVEKLFF. The DNA of the CDR3 is TGTGCCAGCAGCCCCTCCCGGACAGGGGTGGAAAAACTGTTTTTT. Based on the CDR3 plus reference TRBV5-4 and TRBJ1-4, the full variable domain is ETGVTQSPTHLIKTRGQQVTLRCSSQSGHNTVSWYQQALGQGPQFIFQYYREEENGRGNFPPRFSGLQFPNYSSELNVNALELDDSALYLCASSPSRTGVEKLFFGSGTQLSVL.